This TCR beta chain was retrieved from a study of quantifying T cell responses using KT2 cells. Study in general: TCR alpha and beta constant-region primers primed reverse transcription of RNA.

Known numbers of the T cell clone KT2 were added to PBMC. A single-stranded UMI oligo with SP2 sequence was ligated to cDNA 3' ends. First-round PCR used around 4 cycles and beta primers RC1.1 and RC1.2 covering TRBC1 and TRBC2. Via MiXCR, TCRdb re-called the UMI-ligation and nested PCR reads, giving one row per CDR3 protein. This sample yields 52,000 or so distinct CDR3 sequences, of which roughly an eighth are seen a single time; approximately 10% belongs to the top ten. Sequencing was performed on PBMCs spiked with cells of the T cell clone KT2. This receptor was taken from a human donor.

Written as DNA, the CDR3 is TGTGCCAGCAGCTTATTTGTACAGGGTGGAAACACCATATATTTT. Protein sequence: CASSLFVQGGNTIYF. The chain links TRBV7-9 to TRBJ1-3; possible D gene TRBD1, 6 bases. The length of the CDR3 is 15 residues. Looked up from germline, CDR1 is SEHNR and CDR2 is FQNEAQ (reference sequence). The V end lost 2 bases, the J end lost 3 bases, and 11 bases lay between the germline ends.